This T cell receptor (beta chain) was sequenced in a study of OX40 agonist ivuxolimab in advanced cancers. Background on the study: In this trial design, patients received ivuxolimab intravenously at 0.01 to 10 mg/kg every 2 weeks. A male proportion of under 90% was recorded, with mean age roughly 60 years and range roughly 20 to 85.

Only in-frame clones appear in the TCRdb table, and some are missing; sequencing was by immunoSEQ multiplex PCR. The sample holds about 50,000 clones; roughly 85% are singletons and the top ten take approximately 0.61%. The CDR3 sequence is 16 residues long. Germline lookup yields CDR1 SGHDN and CDR2 FVKESK. Trimming removed 4 bases from V and 5 bases from J, with 21 bases in between. The TCR originated in an adult with an advanced solid tumor such as melanoma, head and neck, liver or kidney cancer. This sample comprised CD4+ or CD8+ T cells sorted from blood, obtained in a trial of the OX40 agonist ivuxolimab. This chain uses TRBV14 with TRBJ2-7; D is ambiguous. The CDR3 reads CASSPPRTQKFDEQYF. The CDR3 DNA follows: TGTGCCAGCAGCCCGCCTCGGACGCAGAAGTTCGACGAGCAGTACTTC.